What follows describes a single T cell receptor (beta chain). Clones were sequenced by immunoSEQ multiplex PCR, and TCRdb holds only the in-frame ones, with some missing. Of around 450,000 clones detected, 90% appear once; the ten largest clones hold 0.6%. The data are from a study of blood T cell repertoires in COVID-19. The ends lost 4 bases at V and 6 bases at J; junction bases unmatched: 8. The CDR3 has 15 amino acids. CDR1 is LNHDA, CDR2 SQIVND, per germline (reference sequence). The chain couples TRBV19 to TRBJ1-5; 8 nucleotides align to TRBD1. The receptor's source is a man aged 18-30 years who had recovered from COVID-19. Sequencing was performed on PBMCs or T cells enriched from blood (not recorded which). The CDR3 DNA follows: TGTGCCAGTAGTACCCTCGACAGGGGACCTCAGCCCCAGCATTTT. This encodes CASSTLDRGPQPQHF.